These 15 T cell receptor beta chains originate from one sample sequenced in a study of T cell responses to AZD1222 COVID-19 vaccine. Sequencing used immunoSEQ multiplex PCR; TCRdb keeps in-frame clones, though not all of them. The table lists 150,000 to 190,000 clones, approximately 91% of them singletons. The sequencing here drew on peripheral blood, taken after recovery from COVID-19. Source of these receptors: an adult who had recovered from COVID-19.

The chain joins TRBV27 to TRBJ2-5; no reliable D call. Trimming pared 3 bases from V and 3 bases from J, leaving 14 bases between. The V gene's germline CDR1 is MNHEY and CDR2 SMNVEV (reference sequence). The CDR3 covers 15 residues. In nucleotides, the CDR3 is TGTGCCAGCAGTTTCTACGGGCAGGATGAAGAGACCCAGTACTTC. Translated: CASSFYGQDEETQYF.

The V call is TRBV4-1, the J call TRBJ1-1; D might be TRBD1 (5 bases). The length of the CDR3 is 14 residues. Germline CDR1 reads MGHRA; CDR2 reads YSYEKL. With 2 bases removed from V and 1 base from J, the gap between germline ends came to 8 bases. The CDR3 region has the DNA TGCGCCAGCAGCCAACCCGACAGGAACACTGAAGCTTTCTTT. Encoded protein: CASSQPDRNTEAFF.

The chain couples TRBV7-8 to TRBJ2-7, with 9 nucleotides matching TRBD2. The length of the CDR3 is 15 residues. Per germline, CDR1 SGHVS and CDR2 FQNEAQ. V dropped 1 base and J dropped 3; count of bases not matched to a gene: 4. DNA of the CDR3: TGTGCCAGCAGCTTAGAAGCGGGGGGTCACTACGAGCAGTACTTC. Residues: CASSLEAGGHYEQYF.

The rearrangement uses TRBV6-2 or TRBV6-3 and TRBJ2-5; D is uncertain. CDR1 MNHEY and CDR2 SVGEGT come from the germline V gene. CDR3 length equals 15 residues. V was cut by 4 bases and J by 0 bases, with 12 bases left in between. The CDR3 DNA reads as TGTGCCAGCAGTTCCTTGGTAGAGTACCAAGAGACCCAGTACTTC. This encodes CASSSLVEYQETQYF.

This chain joins TRBV6-5 and TRBJ1-4, with D perhaps TRBD1 (6 bases). Looked up from germline, CDR1 is MNHEY and CDR2 is SVGAGI. The germline V and J ends were trimmed by 5 bases and 2 bases, with 12 bases remaining between them. The CDR3 has 15 amino acids. In DNA, the CDR3 is TGTGCCAGCAGTCCTCAAAGGGGGACTAATGAAAAACTGTTTTTT. Its protein product is CASSPQRGTNEKLFF.

This chain uses TRBV6-2 or TRBV6-3 with TRBJ1-5, with D uncertain. Looked up from germline, CDR1 is MNHEY and CDR2 is SVGEGT. The CDR3 consists of 15 residues. The V end was cut by 6 bases, the J end by 0 bases, with 12 bases between. CDR3 residues: CASSQKLHSNQPQHF. The DNA of the CDR3 is TGTGCCAGCAGCCAGAAGCTGCATAGCAATCAGCCCCAGCATTTT.

This clone was recorded once. V and J are TRBV11-2 and TRBJ2-3, with D unresolved. V lost 0 bases and J 2 bases, leaving 18 bases between the germline ends. This CDR3 region has 18 residues. Germline V lookup: CDR1 SGHAT, CDR2 FQNNGV. CDR3: CASSLDLLRQPYTDTQYF. CDR3 DNA: TGTGCCAGCAGCTTAGATCTCCTGAGGCAGCCCTACACAGATACGCAGTATTTT.

This chain joins TRBV2 and TRBJ2-7; 7 positions agree with TRBD1. Germline CDR1 is SNHLY and CDR2 is FYNNEI. The CDR3 sequence is 11 residues long. CDR3 DNA: TGTGCCAGCAGTGCTACAGGGGCGCTCGAGGTC. It specifies CASSATGALEV.

V usage is TRBV28 and J usage is TRBJ1-5, with a tentative D call TRBD1 (5 bases). The CDR3 is made up of 15 amino acids. Germline CDR1 is MDHEN and CDR2 is SYDVKM. V gave up 11 bases and J gave up 7 bases, with 24 bases separating them. The chain's CDR3 is CAARGSDQSEQPQHF. As DNA, the CDR3 is TGTGCCGCCCGGGGGTCCGACCAGTCGGAACAGCCCCAGCATTTT.

The chain employs TRBV7-9 and TRBJ2-7; the match to TRBD2 covers 13 bases. The CDR3 consists of 17 residues. Per germline, CDR1 SEHNR and CDR2 FQNEAQ (reference sequence). V lost 5 bases, J lost 6 bases, and 13 bases stayed unmatched. The CDR3 sequence: CASSLGLAGERFGEQYF. In nucleotides, the CDR3 is TGTGCCAGCAGCCTCGGACTAGCGGGAGAACGATTTGGCGAGCAGTACTTC.

The CDR3 region has the DNA TGTGCCAGCAGTTTGAAGGGACACCTCGACCGTTATGGCTACACCTTC. Translated: CASSLKGHLDRYGYTF. V gene TRBV27 combines with J gene TRBJ1-2; D possibly corresponds to TRBD1 (6 bases). The germline V gene has CDR1 MNHEY and CDR2 SMNVEV (reference sequence). Trimming removed 3 bases from V and 5 bases from J, with 19 bases in between. The CDR3 runs 16 residues.

This rearrangement joins TRBV13 to TRBJ2-3, with TRBD1 identical over 9 bases. This CDR3 has 14 amino acids. After removal of 5 bases from V and 4 bases from J, the junction contained 4 bases not matched to a gene. The germline gives CDR1 PRHDT, CDR2 FYEKMQ (reference sequence). CDR3 in amino acids: CASSLQGAADTQYF. The CDR3 DNA is TGTGCCAGCAGCCTACAGGGGGCCGCAGATACGCAGTATTTT.

The chain recombines TRBV7-9 with TRBJ2-7; 8 bases fit TRBD1. This CDR3 region has 15 residues. After removal of 5 bases from V and 2 bases from J, the junction contained 8 bases not matched to a gene. The germline CDR1 and CDR2 sequences are SEHNR and FQNEAQ (reference sequence). The CDR3 here is CASSPSTGEPYEQYF. In DNA form, the CDR3 reads TGTGCCAGCAGCCCTTCGACAGGGGAGCCCTACGAGCAGTACTTC.

The CDR3 is CASSWTGNGYTF. CDR3 nucleotide sequence: TGTGCCAGCAGTTGGACAGGCAATGGCTACACCTTC. The V call is TRBV12-3 or TRBV12-4, the J call TRBJ1-2, with TRBD1 identical over 7 bases. This CDR3 has 12 residues. The junction had 2 bases not matched to a gene; V was cut back by 4 bases and J by 6 bases.

With regard to this clone: At one boundary the junction diverges from the germline segment, which might be a read error. This chain uses TRBV6-1 with TRBJ2-1; D is possibly TRBD1 (7 bases). The length of the CDR3 is 13 residues. Looked up from germline, CDR1 is MNHNS and CDR2 is SASEGT. The CDR3 is CASSQAGGNEQFF. As DNA, the CDR3 is TGTGCCAGCAGTCAAGCAGGGGGGAATGAGCAGTTCTTC.